A selection of T cell receptor beta chains follows, all from one sample in a study of T cell responses to AZD1222 COVID-19 vaccine. Profiled with immunoSEQ multiplex PCR; TCRdb holds only in-frame clones, not every one. There are roughly 170,000 clones in the sample; around 94% occur only once, and roughly 1.5% lies in the top ten. The starting material was peripheral blood, obtained 28 days after the second AZD1222 dose. These receptor sequences come from an adult who received the AZD1222 COVID-19 vaccine. CDR3s include the opening cysteine and the closing phenylalanine or tryptophan. The D gene is left open where the match is weak. Expanded clones get a size class; other rows say once, few or many, or leave the size out.

d_gene,j_gene,v_gene,abundance,CDR3nt,CDR3aa
TRBD1,TRBJ1-1,TRBV25-1,NA,TGTGCCAGCAGTGCAGACAGGGGCCTGAACACTGAAGCTTTCTTT,CASSADRGLNTEAFF
NA,TRBJ2-1,TRBV2,once,TGTGCCAGCACCCCGACGGTAACTTCCTACAATGAGCAGTTCTTC,CASTPTVTSYNEQFF
NA,TRBJ2-5,TRBV6-5,NA,TGTGCCAGCAACTTCGATTCCCAAGAGACCCAGTACTTC,CASNFDSQETQYF
TRBD2,TRBJ2-3,TRBV5-1,NA,TGCGCCAGCAGCTTGGGGCAAGGCGGGCTAGCGGGGGCAGATACGCAGTATTTT,CASSLGQGGLAGADTQYF
NA,TRBJ2-5,TRBV28,NA,TGTGCCAGCAGTTTACCAGGGCGGGAGACCCAGTACTTC,CASSLPGRETQYF
TRBD2,TRBJ2-1,TRBV6-5,NA,TGTGCCAGCAGTAGGCGGGAGGGGTACAATGAGCAGTTCTTC,CASSRREGYNEQFF
NA,TRBJ1-1,TRBV18,once,TGTGCCAGCTCACCCCCGGTAGGAGCAAGCGCTGAAGCTTTCTTT,CASSPPVGASAEAFF
NA,TRBJ2-7,TRBV28,NA,TGTGCCAGCAGCAAAAATTCTAGATACGAGCAGTACTTC,CASSKNSRYEQYF
NA,TRBJ1-4,TRBV6-2/TRBV6-3,NA,TGTGCCAGCAGTTACAGGGGCAGGGCTGAAAAACTGTTTTTT,CASSYRGRAEKLFF
NA,TRBJ1-1,TRBV27,NA,TGTGCCAGCAGTTTATCGCGGGGGTTGAACACTGAAGCTTTCTTT,CASSLSRGLNTEAFF
NA,TRBJ2-6,TRBV6-2/TRBV6-3,NA,TGTGCCAGCAGTAACGACTCTGGGGCCAACGTCCTGACTTTC,CASSNDSGANVLTF
TRBD1,TRBJ2-3,TRBV7-9,once,TGTGCCAGCAGCCCCTGGGGCAGGGGGTCTTCGCAGTATTTT,CASSPWGRGSSQYF
NA,TRBJ1-1,TRBV6-2/TRBV6-3,NA,TGTGCCAGCAGTTCACGAGGGCCTGGAGAAGCTTTCTTT,CASSSRGPGEAFF
NA,TRBJ1-4,TRBV5-6,NA,TGTGCCAGCAGCCTGAACCCGACAGCCTCTAATGAAAAACTGTTTTTT,CASSLNPTASNEKLFF
NA,TRBJ2-2,TRBV7-7,NA,TGTGCCAGCAGCTTAGGCCTAGCTTACACCGGGGAGCTGTTTTTT,CASSLGLAYTGELFF
NA,TRBJ1-3,TRBV6-5,NA,TGTGCCAGCAGGCTCACAGGGAAGGGAAACACCATATATTTT,CASRLTGKGNTIYF
TRBD2,TRBJ2-2,TRBV19,NA,TGTGCCAGTAGTTCCCGACTAGCGGGAGGGCAAGGCGGGGAGCTGTTTTTT,CASSSRLAGGQGGELFF
NA,TRBJ1-1,TRBV10-1,NA,TGCGCCAGCAGTGACTCTCCGGGACATCCAGGCCAGGGCACTGAAGCTTTCTTT,CASSDSPGHPGQGTEAFF
NA,TRBJ1-5,TRBV30,NA,TGTGCCTGGAGTGCTCAGGGCAGTCAGCCCCAGCATTTT,CAWSAQGSQPQHF
NA,TRBJ1-2,TRBV11-2,NA,TGTGCCAGCAGCTTACAGGAGAACTATGGCTACACCTTC,CASSLQENYGYTF
TRBD1,TRBJ2-7,TRBV18,NA,TGTGCCAGCTCACCGTACCGGGACAGAATTTCCTACGAGCAGTACTTC,CASSPYRDRISYEQYF
NA,TRBJ2-3,TRBV14,NA,TGTGCCAGCAGCCAAGGGACTTACACAGATACGCAGTATTTT,CASSQGTYTDTQYF
TRBD1,TRBJ2-5,TRBV2,NA,TGTGCCAGCAGTGAAGGGACAGGGCCAGCGACCCAGTACTTC,CASSEGTGPATQYF
NA,TRBJ2-2,TRBV5-1,NA,TGCGCCAGCAGCTTGAAACAGGGTAGTTACGGGGAGCTGTTTTTT,CASSLKQGSYGELFF
NA,TRBJ2-7,TRBV7-8,NA,TGTGCCAGCAGCTTAGGGGGGCCCTCCTACGAGCAGTACTTC,CASSLGGPSYEQYF
TRBD2,TRBJ2-1,TRBV29-1,NA,TGCAGCGTTGATAGTAGGGGACTAGCGGGAGGAGGGGACTCCTACAATGAGCAGTTCTTC,CSVDSRGLAGGGDSYNEQFF
NA,TRBJ1-2,TRBV21-1,NA,TGTGCCAGCAGCAAAGTGATTAGGGAGCCGCGGAACTATGGCTACACCTTC,CASSKVIREPRNYGYTF
NA,TRBJ1-1,TRBV7-9,NA,TGTGCCAGCAGCTTAGAGGTGAACGGGGCTGAAGCTTTCTTT,CASSLEVNGAEAFF
NA,TRBJ2-2,TRBV5-6,NA,TGTGCCAGCAGCTCAATCCGACAGTCCGGGGAGCTGTTTTTT,CASSSIRQSGELFF
NA,TRBJ2-2,TRBV10-1,NA,TGCGCCAGCAGTGCCTCAGGGGGGGCCGGGGAGCTGTTTTTT,CASSASGGAGELFF
TRBD1,TRBJ1-1,TRBV7-9,NA,TGTGCCAGCAGCCAACAGGGGGTAGGTTACACTGAAGCTTTCTTT,CASSQQGVGYTEAFF
NA,TRBJ2-1,TRBV6-6,NA,TGTGCCAGCAGGTTTCGGGATGAGCAGTTCTTC,CASRFRDEQFF
NA,TRBJ2-1,TRBV19,once,TGTGCCGGGGCGGACCGGGGCGGCCGGGAGCAGTTCTTC,CAGADRGGREQFF
TRBD2,TRBJ2-2,TRBV28,NA,TGTGCCAGCAGTTTGGTCGCGGGGGGCACCGGGGAGCTGTTTTTT,CASSLVAGGTGELFF
NA,TRBJ2-5,TRBV5-1,NA,TGCGCCAGCAGCTTGGGTTACGAGACCCAGTACTTC,CASSLGYETQYF
NA,TRBJ2-7,TRBV7-9,NA,TGTGCCAGCAGCTTAGACCCTGGCGCCTACGAGCAGTACTTC,CASSLDPGAYEQYF